The source of this T cell receptor (beta chain) is a study of T cell responses to AZD1222 COVID-19 vaccine. The study's findings and limits: Donors, mostly white British, included more females; clonal diversity was possibly underestimated. Repertoire samples came only from after the peak T cell response. Spike-spanning, vaccine-associated CD4 TCRs were dominant at 160-218 and 743-854. Just five or six AZD1222 recipients tested seropositive at baseline.

Worth noting for this clone: Its antigen is not known.

Libraries were prepared by immunoSEQ multiplex PCR; TCRdb keeps only in-frame clonotypes and omits some of them. The repertoire holds about 76,000 clones, roughly nine tenths seen once, with approximately 4.2% in the top ten. This TCR was sampled from an adult in good health. The sample here was peripheral blood, taken on day 0 of AZD1222 vaccination.

The CDR3 sequence: CASRVRRDSSNEQFF. In DNA, the CDR3 is TGTGCCAGCAGAGTCCGGCGGGACAGTTCTAATGAGCAGTTCTTC. The rearrangement uses TRBV7-6 and TRBJ2-1, with TRBD1 as a possible D gene (7 bases). Germline V gene sequence: CDR1 SGHVS, CDR2 FNYEAQ. The germline V and J ends were trimmed by 6 bases and 7 bases, with 19 bases remaining between them. The CDR3 runs 15 residues. Variable domain in full (rest from reference TRBV7-6 and TRBJ2-1): GAGVSQSPRYKVTKRGQDVALRCDPISGHVSLYWYRQALGQGPEFLTYFNYEAQQDKSGLPNDRFSAERPEGSISTLTIQRTEQRDSAMYRCASRVRRDSSNEQFFGPGTRLTVL.